The 25 T cell receptor beta chains below all came from one sample that was sequenced in a study of shared clonotypes between healthy human individuals. Terminally differentiated effector memory CD45RA+ cells were left out of the naive CD8 fraction, which was CD45RO-negative and positively selected for CCR7. This table comes from immunoSEQ multiplex PCR, and its TCRdb copy is limited to in-frame clones, with some not included. The table has over 2 million clones, about 95% seen once. The sequenced sample consisted of naive CD8+ T cells sorted from blood. The receptor source for this set is a man aged 18 to 30 in good health.

This rearrangement joins TRBV19 to TRBJ1-4, with D possibly being TRBD1 (5 bases). V was cut by 0 bases and J by 7 bases, with 12 bases left in between. This CDR3 comprises 15 residues. Per the germline V gene, CDR1 is LNHDA and CDR2 is SQIVND (reference sequence). CDR3 protein: CASSIDRDVGEKLFF. CDR3 DNA sequence: TGTGCCAGTAGTATAGACAGGGACGTTGGTGAAAAACTGTTTTTT.

The chain combines TRBV5-1 with TRBJ2-7; D remains ambiguous. Germline CDR1 reads SGHRS; CDR2 reads YFSETQ. V was trimmed by 0 bases and J by 3 bases, leaving 7 bases between them. The CDR3 is 13 residues long. CDR3 sequence (DNA): TGCGCCAGCAGCTTGGCCATCAACTACGAGCAGTACTTC. Translation gives CASSLAINYEQYF.

A note on this clone: Other DNA sequences in this specimen translate into the identical CDR3. The rearrangement joins TRBV7-9 to TRBJ1-3; the D gene is possibly TRBD1 (5 bases). The germline CDR1 and CDR2 sequences are SEHNR and FQNEAQ (reference sequence). The CDR3 sequence is 14 residues long. The V end lost 2 bases, the J end lost 0 bases, and 5 bases lay between the germline ends. The CDR3 DNA is TGTGCCAGCAGCTTAACAGGCTCTGGAAACACCATATATTTT. It is translated as CASSLTGSGNTIYF.

The chain combines TRBV19 with TRBJ1-5; D is ambiguous. Germline V CDR1 and CDR2: LNHDA, SQIVND (reference sequence). CDR3 length: 15 residues. V dropped 3 bases and J dropped 6 bases, with 15 bases sitting between them. The CDR3 protein is CASSIPGPPIQPQHF. CDR3 bases: TGTGCCAGTAGTATCCCGGGTCCTCCCATTCAGCCCCAGCATTTT.

The chain employs TRBV19 and TRBJ2-7, with 9 bases aligning to TRBD2. V dropped 5 bases and J dropped 6; count of bases not matched to a gene: 11. Germline V gene lookup returns CDR1 LNHDA and CDR2 SQIVND (reference sequence). This CDR3 spans 15 amino acids. The CDR3 sequence is CASSGMREGLGEQYF. The CDR3 nucleotides read TGTGCCAGTAGTGGCATGCGGGAGGGCCTGGGCGAGCAGTACTTC.

On this clone: One end of the junction is discordant with germline, which a read error may explain. The chain links TRBV28 to TRBJ2-7; 8 nucleotides align to TRBD1. The CDR3 sequence is 15 residues long. The germline CDR1 and CDR2 sequences are MDHEN and SYDVKM. CDR3 residues: CASRPPDRGSYEQYF. CDR3 bases: TGTGCCAGCAGACCTCCCGACAGGGGCTCCTACGAGCAGTATTTC.

This clone was observed once. The chain carries TRBV5-6 and TRBJ2-6; TRBD1 agrees at 7 bases. V lost 3 bases to trimming and J lost 4 bases; unmatched junction nucleotides: 13. The CDR3 totals 18 residues. CDR1 and CDR2 (germline): SGHDT, YYEEEE. This CDR3 reads CASSYPETGPYGANVLTF. CDR3 DNA: TGTGCCAGCAGCTATCCCGAGACAGGGCCGTACGGGGCCAACGTCCTGACTTTC.

The V call is TRBV7-2, the J call TRBJ2-7, with a possible D match to TRBD2 (5 bases). The CDR3 runs to 15 residues. Germline assignment: CDR1 SGHTA and CDR2 FQGNSA. V lost 5 bases to trimming and J lost 3 bases, with 17 bases between them. This CDR3 is CASSPLLEKDYEQYF. The DNA for the CDR3 is TGTGCCAGCAGCCCTCTACTAGAAAAAGACTACGAGCAGTACTTC. Based on the CDR3 plus reference TRBV7-2 and TRBJ2-7, the full variable domain is GAGVSQSPSNKVTEKGKDVELRCDPISGHTALYWYRQSLGQGLEFLIYFQGNSAPDKSGLPSDRFSAERTGGSVSTLTIQRTQQEDSAVYLCASSPLLEKDYEQYFGPGTRLTVT.

This chain's CDR3 is CASSLWSVSGSYNEQFF. In nucleotides, the CDR3 is TGTGCCAGCAGTTTATGGAGTGTGTCGGGGTCCTACAATGAGCAGTTCTTC. This chain joins TRBV28 and TRBJ2-1; D might be TRBD2 (5 bases). The germline V gene has CDR1 MDHEN and CDR2 SYDVKM. The CDR3 has 17 amino acids. The V end lost 0 bases, the J end lost 1 base, and 13 bases lay between the germline ends.

V and J are TRBV19 and TRBJ1-2; D not certain. With 5 bases removed from V and 7 bases from J, the gap between germline ends came to 11 bases. The CDR3 has 12 amino acids. Germline CDR1 is LNHDA and CDR2 is SQIVND (reference sequence). CDR3 bases: TGTGCCAGTAGTGAAGAGCTCTCTGGCTACACCTTC. Translation gives CASSEELSGYTF.

CDR3 residues: CASSLVLATSTDTQYF. The CDR3 DNA is TGTGCCAGCAGCCTAGTATTGGCGACTAGCACAGATACGCAGTATTTT. The V gene is TRBV7-8, the J gene TRBJ2-3; D gene uncertain. Trimming took off 5 bases at V and 0 bases at J, with 15 bases between the two ends. Germline values: CDR1 SGHVS, CDR2 FQNEAQ. The CDR3 runs 16 residues.

The chain carries TRBV27 and TRBJ2-1; 12 bases fit TRBD2. Per the germline V gene, CDR1 is MNHEY and CDR2 is SMNVEV (reference sequence). With 5 bases clipped from V and 5 bases from J, the junction kept 10 bases outside the gene matches. The CDR3 has 17 amino acids. CDR3 in amino acids: CASSPTLAGGPHNEQFF. The CDR3 region has the DNA TGTGCCAGCAGTCCTACTCTAGCGGGGGGGCCCCACAATGAGCAGTTCTTC.

For this clone: The same CDR3 can be traced to other DNA sequences in this sample. V usage is TRBV11-1 and J usage is TRBJ2-7, with D unresolved. Germline V CDR1 and CDR2: SGHAT, FQDESV (reference sequence). The V and J ends lost 1 base and 2 bases respectively, with 9 bases between them. The CDR3 consists of 14 residues. The CDR3 nucleotides are TGTGCCAGCAGCTTAGGTGGCACCACCTACGAGCAGTACTTC. Protein: CASSLGGTTYEQYF. Supplemented by reference TRBV11-1 and TRBJ2-7, the full variable domain reads EAEVAQSPRYKITEKSQAVAFWCDPISGHATLYWYRQILGQGPELLVQFQDESVVDDSQLPKDRFSAERLKGVDSTLKIQPAELGDSAMYLCASSLGGTTYEQYFGPGTRLTVT.

The gene calls are TRBV6-5 and TRBJ2-1; a possible D gene is TRBD1 (6 bases). Germline V gene data show CDR1 as MNHEY and CDR2 as SVGAGI. The length of the CDR3 is 13 residues. Trimming took 5 bases from V and 6 from J, leaving 11 bases between them. CDR3 loop: CASSLTGFNEQFF. The CDR3 coding sequence is TGTGCCAGCAGTCTCACAGGGTTCAATGAGCAGTTCTTC.

This chain uses TRBV10-3 with TRBJ2-1, with a tentative D call TRBD1 (6 bases). The CDR3 spans 13 residues. Germline CDR1 ENHRY, CDR2 SYGVKD. The germline V and J ends were trimmed by 7 bases and 8 bases, with 15 bases remaining between them. CDR3 DNA sequence: TGTGCCATCACGGGGACAACCGGCGATGAGCAGTTCTTC. Encoded protein: CAITGTTGDEQFF.

This rearrangement joins TRBV27 to TRBJ1-2; no clear D gene. The CDR3 consists of 14 residues. In germline, CDR1 is MNHEY, CDR2 SMNVEV (reference sequence). The V and J ends lost 6 bases and 4 bases respectively, with 15 bases between them. The CDR3 sequence is CASSWSKDSYGYTF. As DNA, the CDR3 is TGTGCCAGCAGCTGGTCGAAAGATAGCTATGGCTACACCTTC.

The V call is TRBV27, the J call TRBJ1-1; tentative D call: TRBD1 (5 bases). V lost 4 bases to trimming and J lost 4 bases, with 13 bases between them. This CDR3 contains 14 residues. CDR1 MNHEY and CDR2 SMNVEV come from the germline V gene (reference sequence). The CDR3 DNA sequence: TGTGCCAGCAGTTCCACGGGGGGGAGCACTGAAGCTTTCTTT. Its translation: CASSSTGGSTEAFF.

The CDR3 DNA reads TGTGCCAGCAGCCTCTGGACAGACACAGATACGCAGTATTTT. Protein sequence: CASSLWTDTDTQYF. This chain links TRBV5-5 with TRBJ2-3; D may be TRBD1 (6 bases). Germline loops: CDR1 SGHKS, CDR2 YYEKEE (reference sequence). V was shortened by 4 bases and J by 2 bases, with 11 bases between the two germline ends. The CDR3 has 14 residues. Filled out from reference TRBV5-5 and TRBJ2-3, the complete variable domain reads DAGVTQSPTHLIKTRGQQVTLRCSPISGHKSVSWYQQVLGQGPQFIFQYYEKEERGRGNFPDRFSARQFPNYSSELNVNALLLGDSALYLCASSLWTDTDTQYFGPGTRLTVL.

The chain links TRBV2 to TRBJ2-7; D uncertain. The germline V gene encodes CDR1 SNHLY and CDR2 FYNNEI. The CDR3 is 11 residues long. V was cut by 5 bases and J by 5 bases, with 7 bases left in between. The CDR3 DNA sequence: TGTGCCAGCAGTATGGTGGACGAGCAGTACTTC. This sequence encodes CASSMVDEQYF.

Comment on this clone: Other DNA sequences in the sample encode the same CDR3. The V gene is TRBV27, the J gene TRBJ2-7, with D perhaps being TRBD1 or TRBD2 (5 bases each). The V gene lost 2 bases and the J gene lost 2 bases, with 10 bases spanning the gap. CDR3 size: 14 residues. Germline V gene data show CDR1 as MNHEY and CDR2 as SMNVEV (reference sequence). The CDR3 DNA reads TGTGCCAGCAGTTTAGGGGGAGAGGCCTACGAGCAGTACTTC. Amino acids: CASSLGGEAYEQYF.

This chain's CDR3 is CASSHYGRAANEQFF. In DNA form, the CDR3 reads TGTGCCAGCAGCCATTACGGGAGGGCCGCTAATGAGCAGTTCTTC. The chain recombines TRBV11-2 with TRBJ2-1; TRBD2 aligns across 8 bases. The ends lost 5 bases at V and 7 bases at J; junction bases unmatched: 10. Per the germline V gene, CDR1 is SGHAT and CDR2 is FQNNGV. The CDR3 consists of 15 residues.

J is TRBJ2-1 and V is TRBV7-3; D is perhaps TRBD2 (6 bases). The CDR3 is 15 amino acids. Germline V CDR1 and CDR2: SGHTA, FQGTGA. Trimming took off 2 bases at V and 4 bases at J, with 12 bases between the two ends. The CDR3 nucleotides are TGTGCCAGCAGCTTATTGGCGGGGTCTTACAATGAGCAGTTCTTC. It yields the protein CASSLLAGSYNEQFF.

This chain links TRBV11-2 with TRBJ2-1, with a possible D match to TRBD2 (6 bases). V was cut by 5 bases and J by 4 bases, with 21 bases left in between. The CDR3 has 17 amino acids. The V gene's germline CDR1 is SGHAT and CDR2 FQNNGV. This CDR3 is CASSQFGAAGLYNEQFF. Here the CDR3 DNA reads TGTGCCAGCAGCCAATTTGGGGCAGCGGGTTTGTACAATGAGCAGTTCTTC.

The chain uses TRBV27 and TRBJ2-7; D tentatively reads TRBD1 or TRBD2 (5 bases each). V lost 9 bases to trimming and J lost 0 bases, with 15 bases between them. CDR3 size: 14 residues. Per germline, CDR1 MNHEY and CDR2 SMNVEV (reference sequence). This CDR3 reads CASSRGPLSYEQYF. In DNA form, the CDR3 reads TGTGCCAGTAGCCGGGGACCCCTCTCCTACGAGCAGTACTTC.

This chain links TRBV7-9 with TRBJ2-1; 10 bases align to TRBD2. Germline-derived CDR1 and CDR2 are SEHNR and FQNEAQ (reference sequence). The CDR3 loop spans 16 amino acids. The V segment lost 5 bases and the J segment 4 bases; nucleotides outside the gene matches: 8. The CDR3 region is CASSPAGGPRYNEQFF. CDR3 bases: TGTGCCAGCAGCCCAGCGGGAGGGCCGCGGTACAATGAGCAGTTCTTC.